This is a list of T cell receptor beta chains from one sample in a study of cytomegalovirus exposure and HLA in healthy donors. Using immunoSEQ multiplex PCR, the repertoire was profiled, and TCRdb retains in-frame clones only, with some absent. The sample includes about 200,000 clones, around four fifths of them seen just once. The sequenced sample consisted of PBMCs. Source of these receptors: a woman in her fifties or sixties in good health and CMV-seropositive. Each CDR3 is given with its conserved first and last residue. The order of the fields is clone size, D gene, V gene, J gene, CDR3 protein, CDR3 DNA. D genes are given only for firm matches. The listing skips clone size in some rows; elsewhere it reads once, few, many or a size class.

-	-	TRBV4-3	TRBJ2-3	CASSRDLLAYTDTQYF	TGCGCCAGCAGCCGAGACCTCCTAGCCTACACAGATACGCAGTATTTT
-	TRBD1	TRBV19	TRBJ1-1	CASSGDRIGSTEAFF	TGTGCCAGTAGTGGGGACAGAATTGGATCCACTGAAGCTTTCTTT
-	TRBD1	TRBV9	TRBJ2-3	CASSVLGQGSTDTQYF	TGTGCCAGCAGCGTACTGGGACAGGGGAGCACAGATACGCAGTATTTT
-	-	TRBV28	TRBJ2-1	CASKTGQFYNEQFF	TGTGCCAGTAAAACAGGACAGTTCTACAATGAGCAGTTCTTC
-	-	TRBV30	TRBJ2-1	CAWSVRGSEQFF	TGTGCCTGGAGTGTACGGGGGAGTGAGCAGTTCTTC
-	-	TRBV27	TRBJ2-3	CASSPRSKGDTQYF	TGTGCCAGCAGTCCCAGGTCTAAAGGAGATACGCAGTATTTT
-	-	TRBV5-4	TRBJ2-3	CASSVPNTDTQYF	TGTGCCAGCAGCGTCCCTAACACAGATACGCAGTATTTT
-	-	TRBV7-9	TRBJ2-5	CSSSLVLGEETQYF	TGTTCCAGCAGCTTAGTTTTAGGGGAAGAGACCCAGTACTTC
-	TRBD2	TRBV7-9	TRBJ2-7	CASSSSYGGGHVIYEQYF	TGTGCCAGCAGCTCCTCCTACGGGGGGGGACATGTGATCTACGAGCAGTACTTC
once	-	TRBV27	TRBJ1-2	CASSRPGFGYTF	TGTGCCAGCAGTCGACCGGGGTTCGGCTACACCTTC
-	TRBD1	TRBV2	TRBJ2-7	CASSVTGPPYEQYF	TGTGCCAGCAGTGTGACAGGGCCACCCTACGAGCAGTACTTC
once	TRBD1	TRBV19	TRBJ2-6	CASSGQGAAGANGLTF	TGTGCCAGTAGTGGGCAGGGGGCGGCTGGGGCCAACGGCCTGACTTTC
once	-	TRBV5-6	TRBJ2-7	CASSLVPGNEQYF	TGTGCCAGCAGCTTGGTCCCGGGGAATGAGCAGTACTTC
-	TRBD2	TRBV10-3	TRBJ2-7	CAISESGLAGGYEQYF	TGTGCCATCAGTGAGTCCGGACTAGCGGGGGGCTACGAGCAGTACTTC
-	-	TRBV18	TRBJ2-1	CASSPNLLRRDNEQFF	TGTGCCAGCTCACCAAATCTCCTCCGGAGGGACAATGAGCAGTTCTTC
-	-	TRBV10-1	TRBJ1-4	CASREAQGRREKLFF	TGCGCCAGCAGAGAAGCCCAGGGAAGAAGGGAAAAACTGTTTTTT
-	TRBD1	TRBV5-1	TRBJ2-7	CASSQDRALVASYEQYF	TGCGCCAGCAGCCAGGACAGGGCCCTCGTTGCTTCCTACGAGCAGTACTTC
-	-	TRBV7-2	TRBJ1-5	CASSLASHAYSNQPQHF	TGTGCCAGCAGCTTAGCGTCCCACGCGTATAGCAATCAGCCCCAGCATTTT
-	TRBD1	TRBV30	TRBJ1-5	CAWRRDRGDQPQHF	TGTGCCTGGAGGCGGGACAGGGGGGATCAGCCCCAGCATTTT
-	-	TRBV18	TRBJ2-3	CASSPELETQYF	TGTGCCAGCTCACCAGAACTCGAAACGCAGTATTTT
-	TRBD2	TRBV7-6	TRBJ2-4	CASSLGRGGLAKNSQYF	TGTGCCAGCAGCTTAGGGCGGGGGGGGCTAGCCAAAAACAGTCAGTACTTC
-	-	TRBV6-1	TRBJ2-7	CASSEAPEGEQYF	TGTGCCAGCAGTGAGGCCCCAGAGGGCGAGCAGTACTTC
-	TRBD1	TRBV10-3	TRBJ2-7	CAISAGTVSYEQYF	TGTGCCATCAGTGCCGGGACAGTCTCCTACGAGCAGTACTTC
once	TRBD1	TRBV7-8	TRBJ1-4	CASSPQQGTNEKLFF	TGTGCCAGCAGCCCGCAACAGGGGACTAATGAAAAACTGTTTTTT
-	-	TRBV5-6	TRBJ2-7	CASSFGGASYEQYF	TGTGCCAGCAGCTTTGGGGGGGCCTCCTACGAGCAGTACTTC
once	TRBD2	TRBV5-4	TRBJ2-1	CASSLRLAGVYYNEQFF	TGTGCCAGCAGCTTGCGGCTAGCGGGAGTCTACTACAATGAGCAGTTCTTC
-	-	TRBV25-1	TRBJ2-6	CASSATSGSGANVLTF	TGTGCCAGCAGTGCCACCTCGGGCTCTGGGGCCAACGTCCTGACTTTC
-	-	TRBV6-1	TRBJ1-1	CASRVLVNTEAFF	TGTGCCAGCAGGGTACTCGTGAACACTGAAGCTTTCTTT
-	-	TRBV6-5	TRBJ2-7	CASTSGSSYEQYF	TGTGCCAGCACCTCGGGGAGCTCCTACGAGCAGTACTTC
-	TRBD2	TRBV15	TRBJ2-4	CATSRDSSGGPKNIQYF	TGTGCCACCAGCAGAGACTCTAGCGGGGGGCCGAAAAACATTCAGTACTTC
-	-	TRBV30	TRBJ1-5	CAWSSPTGRQPQHF	TGTGCCTGGTCGTCCCCGACGGGGAGGCAGCCCCAGCATTTT
-	-	TRBV28	TRBJ1-3	CASIGGAGNTIYF	TGTGCCAGCATTGGGGGGGCTGGAAACACCATATATTTT
-	-	TRBV7-9	TRBJ2-2	CASITGRSNTGELFF	TGTGCCAGCATTACAGGGAGATCGAACACCGGGGAGCTGTTTTTT
-	-	TRBV2	TRBJ2-3	CASSDTTHPQYF	TGTGCCAGCAGTGATACTACCCATCCGCAGTATTTT
-	-	TRBV21-1	TRBJ2-1	CASSPWPERTYNEQFF	TGTGCCAGCAGCCCGTGGCCCGAGCGCACCTACAATGAGCAGTTCTTC
-	-	TRBV18	TRBJ2-7	CASSPLEDSYEQYF	TGTGCCAGCTCACCACTTGAGGACTCTTACGAGCAGTACTTC
-	TRBD1	TRBV4-1	TRBJ1-2	CASSQDWGQGYTF	TGCGCCAGCAGCCAAGATTGGGGACAGGGGTACACCTTC
few	-	TRBV7-9	TRBJ1-1	CASSLSGGEAAFF	TGTGCCAGCAGCTTATCCGGGGGTGAAGCAGCTTTCTTT
-	-	TRBV7-3	TRBJ1-2	CASSPMGGQHGYTF	TGTGCCAGCAGCCCCATGGGCGGACAGCATGGCTACACCTTC
few	TRBD2	TRBV4-3	TRBJ2-5	CASSQVYSSGVVTQYF	TGCGCCAGCAGCCAAGTTTATTCTAGCGGGGTTGTGACCCAGTACTTC
-	-	TRBV19	TRBJ2-5	CASSISQGQETQYF	TGTGCCAGTAGTATTTCCCAGGGGCAAGAGACCCAGTACTTC
-	TRBD2	TRBV6-4	TRBJ2-5	CASSETSVGAQYF	TGTGCCAGCAGCGAGACTAGCGTCGGGGCCCAGTACTTC
-	TRBD2	TRBV18	TRBJ2-2	CASSPPGSGRVIGELFF	TGTGCCAGCTCACCACCGGGGAGCGGGAGAGTGATCGGGGAGCTGTTTTTT
-	-	TRBV19	TRBJ1-6	CASSTRGSPLHF	TGTGCCAGTAGTACGAGGGGGTCACCCCTCCACTTT
-	-	TRBV20-1	TRBJ2-5	CRSGDSETQYF	TGCAGGTCGGGGGATTCAGAGACCCAGTACTTC
once	TRBD2	TRBV11-1	TRBJ2-7	CASSFRTSGRGDYEQYF	TGTGCCAGCAGCTTCCGGACTAGCGGGAGAGGGGACTACGAGCAGTACTTC
-	-	TRBV12-1	TRBJ2-7	CASSFGDRVGREQYF	TGTGCCAGCAGCTTTGGGGACAGGGTAGGGCGGGAGCAGTACTTC
-	TRBD2	TRBV5-4	TRBJ2-1	CASSLAGTRPYNEQFF	TGTGCCAGCAGCTTGGCCGGGACTAGACCCTACAATGAGCAGTTCTTC
few	TRBD1	TRBV7-8	TRBJ1-1	CASSFGQGAMNTEAFF	TGTGCCAGCAGTTTCGGACAGGGCGCCATGAACACTGAAGCTTTCTTT
-	TRBD1	TRBV28	TRBJ1-2	CASSQGTGIYGYTF	TGTGCCAGCAGCCAAGGGACAGGGATTTATGGCTACACCTTC
-	-	TRBV19	TRBJ2-3	CASSQQGAQYF	TGTGCCAGTAGTCAACAGGGTGCGCAGTATTTT
-	-	TRBV28	TRBJ2-4	CASSFTGLGSKNIQYF	TGTGCCAGCAGTTTTACAGGGCTAGGGAGTAAAAACATTCAGTACTTC
-	TRBD2	TRBV27	TRBJ2-7	CASSLREPGTSGYEQYF	TGTGCCAGCAGTTTAAGGGAACCCGGGACTAGCGGCTACGAGCAGTACTTC
-	-	TRBV28	TRBJ2-7	CASSLGGASSYEQYF	TGTGCCAGCAGTTTAGGAGGAGCTAGCTCCTACGAGCAGTACTTC
-	TRBD2	TRBV5-4	TRBJ2-5	CASSLDLAGGKETQYF	TGTGCCAGCAGCTTGGATCTAGCGGGAGGCAAGGAGACCCAGTACTTC
-	-	TRBV5-8	TRBJ1-2	CASSFGVNYGYIF	TGTGCCAGCAGCTTCGGGGTCAACTATGGCTACATCTTC
-	-	TRBV13	TRBJ2-3	CASSLLPRWARDATDTQYF	TGTGCCAGCAGCTTACTCCCTCGTTGGGCGCGGGATGCGACAGATACGCAGTATTTT
-	-	TRBV5-8	TRBJ1-5	CASVGGARRTNQPQHF	TGTGCCAGCGTCGGAGGGGCTCGGCGGACCAATCAGCCCCAGCATTTT
-	TRBD1	TRBV7-3	TRBJ1-2	CASSSGQGGYGYTF	TGTGCCAGCAGCTCTGGACAGGGGGGCTATGGCTACACCTTC